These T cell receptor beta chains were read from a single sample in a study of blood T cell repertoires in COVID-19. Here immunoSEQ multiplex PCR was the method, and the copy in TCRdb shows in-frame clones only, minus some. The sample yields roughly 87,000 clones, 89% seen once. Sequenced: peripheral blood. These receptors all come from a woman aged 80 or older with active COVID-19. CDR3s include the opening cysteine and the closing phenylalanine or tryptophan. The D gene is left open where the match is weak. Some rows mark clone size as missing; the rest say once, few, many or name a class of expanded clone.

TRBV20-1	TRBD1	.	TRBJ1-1	TGCAGTGCTAGTGGGGGGCAGGGGGTGAGGAACACTGAAGCTTTCTTT	CSASGGQGVRNTEAFF
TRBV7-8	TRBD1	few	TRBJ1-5	TGTGCCAGCAGCCTTTTGTGGCAGGGGGTGAATCAGCCCCAGCATTTT	CASSLLWQGVNQPQHF
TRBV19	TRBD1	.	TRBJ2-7	TGTGCCAGTAGTCTACCCGGGACAGGGGCCTACGAGCAGTACTTC	CASSLPGTGAYEQYF
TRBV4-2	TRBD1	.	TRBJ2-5	TGTGCCAGCAGCCAAGGGCCCCGGACAGGGGAGTGGGAGACCCAGTACTTC	CASSQGPRTGEWETQYF
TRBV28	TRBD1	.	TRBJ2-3	TGTGCCAGCAGTAACAGGGGGCTGAGCACAGATACGCAGTATTTT	CASSNRGLSTDTQYF
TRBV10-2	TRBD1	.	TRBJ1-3	TGCGCCAGCATCCGAGGAAAGGGGGCGTCTGGAAACACCATATATTTT	CASIRGKGASGNTIYF
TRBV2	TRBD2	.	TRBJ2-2	TGTGCCAGCAGGGACGGGACTAGCGGGACCGGGGAGCTGTTTTTT	CASRDGTSGTGELFF
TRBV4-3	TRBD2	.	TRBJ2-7	TGCGCCAGCAGCCAAGGACTAGCGGGGGATCAGTACTTC	CASSQGLAGDQYF
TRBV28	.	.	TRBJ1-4	TGTGCCAGCAGTTTACCGCCCGGGGGGATAAATGAAAAACTGTTTTTT	CASSLPPGGINEKLFF
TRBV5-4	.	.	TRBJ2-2	TGTGCCAGCCTGAGGGCTGACACCGGGGAGCTGTTTTTT	CASLRADTGELFF
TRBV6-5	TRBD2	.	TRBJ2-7	TGTGCCAGCACCAAACTAGCGGGAGGTTCCCACGAGCAGTACTTC	CASTKLAGGSHEQYF
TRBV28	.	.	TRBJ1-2	TGTGCCAGCAGTTTGCAGGGGCGGTATGGCTACACCTTC	CASSLQGRYGYTF
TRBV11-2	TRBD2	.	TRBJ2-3	TGTGCCAGCAGCTTACTTGGGACTAGCGGGAGGTTAGATACGCAGTATTTT	CASSLLGTSGRLDTQYF
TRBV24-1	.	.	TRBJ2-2	TGTGCCACCAGTGATTCGGCCCACGTGGGGGGTGTCGGGGAGCTGTTTTTT	CATSDSAHVGGVGELFF
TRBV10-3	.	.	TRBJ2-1	TGTGCCATCAGTGACCAGGACATCGGTCAGTTCTTC	CAISDQDIGQFF
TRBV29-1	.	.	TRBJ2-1	TGCAGCGTCTCTCTCGCGATAATTTACAATGAGCAGTTCTTC	CSVSLAIIYNEQFF
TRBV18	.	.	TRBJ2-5	TGTGCCAGCTCACCACCAGCGAGCTTCCAAGAGACCCAGTACTTC	CASSPPASFQETQYF
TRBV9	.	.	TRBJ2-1	TGTGCCAGCAGCGTAGGGATGGGACTTTACAATGAGCAGTTCTTC	CASSVGMGLYNEQFF
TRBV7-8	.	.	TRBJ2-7	TGTGCCAGCAGCGCCCAGACCTACGAGCAGTACTTC	CASSAQTYEQYF
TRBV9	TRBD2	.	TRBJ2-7	TGTGCCAGCAGCGCGGGCTTAGCGGGAGCCTCCTACGAGCAGTACTTC	CASSAGLAGASYEQYF
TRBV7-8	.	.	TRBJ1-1	TGTGCCAGCAGCTCCTTTGGGCCCACTGAAGCTTTCTTT	CASSSFGPTEAFF
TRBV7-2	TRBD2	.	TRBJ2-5	TGTGCCAGCAGCTCTAGCGGACTAGCGGGATTAGGAGAGACCCAGTACTTC	CASSSSGLAGLGETQYF
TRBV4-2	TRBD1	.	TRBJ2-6	TGTGCCAGCAGCTTAAGGGGTGGGACAGGGTTGTCTGGGGCCAACGTCCTGACTTTC	CASSLRGGTGLSGANVLTF
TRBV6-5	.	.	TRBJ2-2	TGTGCCAGCAGTAGGACAGAAACCGGGGAGCTGTTTTTT	CASSRTETGELFF
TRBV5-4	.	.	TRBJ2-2	TGTGCCAGCAGCTCCGACATCTACCGGGAGCTGTTTTTT	CASSSDIYRELFF
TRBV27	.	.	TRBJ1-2	TGTGCCAGCAGCCTCGGGGGAGTCTATGGCTACACCTTC	CASSLGGVYGYTF
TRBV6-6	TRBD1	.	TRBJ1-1	TGTGCCAGCAGCCCCACCGGACAGGGTACGGCTGAAGCTTTCTTT	CASSPTGQGTAEAFF
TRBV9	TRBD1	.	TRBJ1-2	TGTGCCAGCAGCGTTAACAGGGGGCTTGGGGGTGGCTACACCTTC	CASSVNRGLGGGYTF
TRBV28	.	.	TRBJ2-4	TGTGCCAGCAGTTTACCGGGTGTGGAAAACATTCAGTACTTC	CASSLPGVENIQYF
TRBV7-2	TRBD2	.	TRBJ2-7	TGTGCCAGCAGCTTAGGGACTAGCGGGCAGTACTTC	CASSLGTSGQYF
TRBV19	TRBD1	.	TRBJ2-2	TGTGCCAGTAGGCACAGGGGGCTCCCCGGGGAGCTGTTTTTT	CASRHRGLPGELFF
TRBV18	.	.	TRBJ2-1	TGTGCCAGCTCATTCATAAGCGATGAGCAGTTCTTC	CASSFISDEQFF
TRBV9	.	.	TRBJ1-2	TGTGCCAGCAGCGTAGCCCAACAGGGAAACGGCTACACCTTC	CASSVAQQGNGYTF
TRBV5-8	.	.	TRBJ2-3	TGTGCCAGCAGCTTGCGTGGGGCAGGGTCAGATACGCAGTATTTT	CASSLRGAGSDTQYF
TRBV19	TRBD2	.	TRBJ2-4	TGTGCCAGTAGTATATCAATTGCGGCGGGGGGAAACATTCAGTACTTC	CASSISIAAGGNIQYF
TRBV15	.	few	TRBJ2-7	TGTGCCACCAGCAGAGGCAGGACCTACGAGCAGTACTTC	CATSRGRTYEQYF